These 30 T cell receptor beta chains share one sample of origin, sequenced in a study of CD8 T cells in ankylosing spondylitis. TCRdb re-called the 5' RACE reads through MiXCR, storing one row per CDR3 protein. The table includes about 140,000 distinct CDR3 sequences, about an eighth detected once. The sequencing input was blood, either unsorted or a sorted T cell fraction (not recorded which). These receptors were obtained from a female donor with ankylosing spondylitis or in good health (not recorded which).

This clonotype was seen at least ten times. The CDR3 sequence is CASSTYRDGYTF. In DNA form, the CDR3 reads TGTGCCAGCAGTACCTACAGGGATGGCTACACCTTC. The rearrangement uses TRBV6-6 and TRBJ1-2; D might be TRBD1 (6 bases). Germline assignment: CDR1 MNHNY and CDR2 SVGAGI (reference sequence). The CDR3 is 12 residues long. V was pared by 5 bases and J by 6 bases, with 10 bases between.

This clonotype was counted ten times or more. The chain joins TRBV28 to TRBJ1-3; no clear D. Germline loops: CDR1 MDHEN, CDR2 SYDVKM. The V end lost 7 bases, the J end lost 0 bases, and 10 bases lay between the germline ends. The CDR3 loop spans 14 amino acids. CDR3 residues: CASTLHLSGNTIYF. The CDR3 coding sequence is TGTGCCAGCACCCTACACCTCTCTGGAAACACCATATATTTT.

This clonotype was counted at least ten times. The rearrangement uses TRBV3-1 and TRBJ2-3, with 7 nucleotides matching TRBD1. Germline V lookup: CDR1 LGHDT, CDR2 YNNKEL (reference sequence). This CDR3 has 14 residues. With V trimmed by 4 bases and J by 2 bases, 3 bases remained unmatched. CDR3 bases: TGTGCCAGCAGCCGGGGGACAGACACAGATACGCAGTATTTT. Translation gives CASSRGTDTDTQYF.

This clonotype was counted a few times. The chain combines TRBV3-1 with TRBJ1-4; no clear D gene. The CDR3 runs 13 residues. CDR1 and CDR2 from the germline V gene are LGHDT and YNNKEL (reference sequence). The V end lost 4 bases, the J end lost 0 bases, and 3 bases lay between the germline ends. In nucleotides, the CDR3 is TGTGCCAGCAGCCTCTCAACTAATGAAAAACTGTTTTTT. Its translation: CASSLSTNEKLFF.

About this clonotype: This could be a read error, since a much larger clone is one nucleotide away. V usage is TRBV12-3 or TRBV12-4 and J usage is TRBJ1-1; the D is unclear. There are 12 residues in the CDR3. The CDR3 bases are TGTGCCAACAGTTTAAGGGTCACTGAAGCTTTCTTT. Its translation: CANSLRVTEAFF.

This clonotype was observed many times. The rearrangement uses TRBV20-1 and TRBJ2-7; D gene ambiguous. In germline, CDR1 is DFQATT, CDR2 SNEGSKA (reference sequence). Trimming took off 0 bases at V and 4 bases at J, with 10 bases between the two ends. The CDR3 loop spans 13 amino acids. CDR3 region: CSARESLRYEQYF. Here the CDR3 DNA reads TGCAGTGCTAGAGAGAGCCTCCGGTACGAGCAGTACTTC.

This clonotype came up a few times. J is TRBJ2-1 and V is TRBV6-5; maybe TRBD1 (5 bases). Germline assignment: CDR1 MNHEY and CDR2 SVGAGI. V dropped 4 bases and J dropped 2 bases, with 15 bases sitting between them. The CDR3 is 16 residues long. The CDR3 coding sequence is TGTGCCAGCAGTTCCGTGGTGGGGCGTACCTACAATGAGCAGTTCTTC. Translated, it gives CASSSVVGRTYNEQFF.

This clonotype was observed many times. The chain joins TRBV7-6 to TRBJ2-5; 12 nucleotides line up with TRBD2. J was trimmed by 0 bases and V by 3 bases; bases with no gene match: 8. Germline V gene sequence: CDR1 SGHVS, CDR2 FNYEAQ. The CDR3 is 18 amino acids. The CDR3 protein is CASSFRLAGDLYQETQYF. DNA of the CDR3: TGTGCCAGCAGCTTCCGACTAGCGGGAGATCTGTACCAAGAGACCCAGTACTTC.

This clonotype was observed many times. V usage is TRBV20-1 and J usage is TRBJ1-5; 8 bases map to TRBD1. V shed 2 bases and J 5 bases; nucleotides not matched to a gene: 8. The CDR3 has 15 amino acids. Germline assignment: CDR1 DFQATT and CDR2 SNEGSKA (reference sequence). Here the CDR3 DNA reads TGCAGTGCTAGACCAGGGGGCGCCTCTTATCAGCCCCAGCATTTT. Translating gives CSARPGGASYQPQHF.

About this clonotype itself: A much larger clone is a single base away; this may be a read error. CDR3 sequence (DNA): TGTGCCAGCACCCGGGGCGGGAGAAGGAGCACAGATGCGCAGTATTTT. Its translation: CASTRGGRRSTDAQYF. The V and J genes are TRBV7-2 and TRBJ2-3, with 7 positions matching TRBD2. The length of the CDR3 is 16 residues. Germline values: CDR1 SGHTA, CDR2 FQGNSA. Full variable domain (outside the CDR3, taken from reference TRBV7-2 and TRBJ2-3): GAGVSQSPSNKVTEKGKDVELRCDPISGHTALYWYRQSLGQGLEFLIYFQGNSAPDKSGLPSDRFSAERTGGSVSTLTIQRTQQEDSAVYLCASTRGGRRSTDAQYFGPGTRLTVL.

This clonotype was seen ten or more times. V is TRBV5-1 and J is TRBJ2-2; D perhaps matches TRBD2 (5 bases). The CDR3 spans 14 residues. V lost 4 bases and J lost 8, with 15 bases in between. Germline V CDR1 and CDR2: SGHRS, YFSETQ. The CDR3 protein is CASSLGRTEGELFF. The CDR3 coding sequence is TGCGCCAGCAGCCTAGGACGGACTGAGGGGGAGCTGTTTTTT.

The sample holds many counts of this clonotype. The chain couples TRBV12-3 or TRBV12-4 to TRBJ2-3; D is ambiguous. The length of the CDR3 is 14 residues. Deletions cut 8 bases from V and 1 base from J, with 13 bases between. CDR3 DNA sequence: TGTGCCAGCGCCCAATACAAGGGCACAGATACGCAGTATTTT. It is translated as CASAQYKGTDTQYF.

This clonotype was found many times. This rearrangement joins TRBV20-1 to TRBJ1-1; D may be TRBD1 (6 bases). Trimming stripped 0 bases from V and 5 bases from J, with 19 bases between. The CDR3 sequence is 16 residues long. The germline V gene encodes CDR1 DFQATT and CDR2 SNEGSKA (reference sequence). In DNA form, the CDR3 reads TGCAGTGCTAGAGATTCCCTCAGGGGAGTTGAGACTGAAGCTTTCTTT. Protein sequence: CSARDSLRGVETEAFF.

This clonotype came up many times. This chain joins TRBV12-3 or TRBV12-4 and TRBJ2-2; TRBD1 matches at 9 bases. CDR3 length: 14 residues. After removal of 2 bases from V and 7 bases from J, the junction contained 2 bases not matched to a gene. The CDR3 region has the DNA TGTGCCAGCAGTTTAACAGGGGGCGTCGGGGAGCTGTTTTTT. Its protein is CASSLTGGVGELFF.

This clonotype showed up many times. This rearrangement joins TRBV2 to TRBJ1-5, with D maybe TRBD1 (5 bases). V was shortened by 4 bases and J by 3 bases, with 10 bases between the two germline ends. This CDR3 region has 14 residues. Per germline, CDR1 SNHLY and CDR2 FYNNEI. CDR3 sequence: CASSVDSLNQPQHF. CDR3 sequence (DNA): TGTGCCAGCAGTGTAGACAGTCTCAATCAGCCCCAGCATTTT.

This clonotype was recorded at least ten times. The chain recombines TRBV9 with TRBJ2-2, with D tentatively TRBD2 (7 bases). V lost 3 bases, J lost 1 base, and 13 bases lay in between. CDR3 length: 16 residues. From germline, CDR1 is SGDLS and CDR2 YYNGEE. The CDR3: CASSAGGGQNTGELFF. As DNA, the CDR3 is TGTGCCAGCAGCGCGGGCGGGGGACAGAACACCGGGGAGCTGTTTTTT. The full variable domain, in which reference TRBV9 and TRBJ2-2 provide the parts outside the CDR3, is DSGVTQTPKHLITATGQRVTLRCSPRSGDLSVYWYQQSLDQGLQFLIQYYNGEERAKGNILERFSAQQFPDLHSELNLSSLELGDSALYFCASSAGGGQNTGELFFGEGSRLTVL.

This clonotype appeared many times. The chain couples TRBV7-2 to TRBJ1-2; 10 bases align to TRBD1. This CDR3 comprises 15 residues. V shed 4 bases, J shed 3 bases, and the junction held 5 bases outside the gene matches. Germline V lookup: CDR1 SGHTA, CDR2 FQGNSA. The DNA of the CDR3 is TGTGCCAGCAGCTCCGACAGGGGGCGGCACTATGGCTACACCTTC. This translates into CASSSDRGRHYGYTF.

This clonotype was recorded many times. The chain carries TRBV12-3 or TRBV12-4 and TRBJ2-2; D possibly corresponds to TRBD2 (5 bases). This CDR3 has 15 residues. Trimming removed 3 bases from V and 9 bases from J, with 17 bases in between. CDR3 sequence (DNA): TGTGCCAGCAGTTTTCGAGGGATGAATAGGAGGGAGCTGTTTTTT. The encoded protein is CASSFRGMNRRELFF.

This clonotype was seen ten or more times. The chain joins TRBV7-3 to TRBJ1-2; no definite D call. The germline V and J ends were trimmed by 4 bases and 0 bases, with 6 bases remaining between them. Germline V gives CDR1 SGHTA, CDR2 FQGTGA. The CDR3 extends over 13 amino acids. CDR3: CASSSQPNYGYTF. The DNA for the CDR3 is TGTGCCAGCAGCTCACAGCCTAACTATGGCTACACCTTC.

The gene calls are TRBV7-8 and TRBJ1-1; D gene unclear. V gave up 3 bases and J gave up 4 bases, with 12 bases separating them. The CDR3 runs to 14 residues. CDR1 is SGHVS and CDR2 is FQNEAQ in the germline V gene. DNA for the CDR3: TGTGCCAGCAGCTTCGGCGGATGGGGCACTGAAGCTTTCTTT. This sequence encodes CASSFGGWGTEAFF.

V and J are TRBV11-2 and TRBJ2-1; D unresolved. With 1 base removed from V and 4 bases from J, the gap between germline ends came to 5 bases. CDR1 is SGHAT, CDR2 FQNNGV, per germline. There are 13 residues in the CDR3. CDR3 DNA: TGTGCCAGCAGCTTAGCGACTTACAATGAGCAGTTCTTC. It encodes CASSLATYNEQFF.

About this clonotype: A much larger clonotype is one base distant, so this may be a read error. V gene TRBV10-2 combines with J gene TRBJ2-5, with TRBD1 as a possible D gene (5 bases). This CDR3 spans 13 amino acids. CDR1 and CDR2 (germline): WSHSY, SAAADI. Trimming shortened V by 6 bases and J by 4 bases, and 12 bases separated the two germline ends. The DNA of the CDR3 is TGCGCCAGCAGACAGGACGATCTAGAGACCCAGTACTTC. This codes for CASRQDDLETQYF.

This clonotype was detected ten times or more. The chain carries TRBV20-1 and TRBJ2-4; 10 nucleotides agree with TRBD1. V lost 6 bases, J lost 0 bases, and 20 bases stayed unmatched. This CDR3 region has 20 residues. CDR1 is DFQATT and CDR2 is SNEGSKA in the germline V gene (reference sequence). Here the CDR3 reads CSAEESGGTGASLAKNIQYF. CDR3 coding DNA: TGCAGTGCAGAAGAGTCGGGAGGGACAGGGGCCTCGCTAGCCAAAAACATTCAGTACTTC.

This clonotype was detected many times. The chain couples TRBV5-6 to TRBJ1-5; maybe TRBD1 (5 bases). Germline V gene lookup returns CDR1 SGHDT and CDR2 YYEEEE. The CDR3 loop spans 15 amino acids. V lost 3 bases and J lost 7, with 17 bases in between. The CDR3, as DNA: TGTGCCAGCAGCTCTTGGGAAAGGGGCGAACAGCCCCAGCATTTT. As protein: CASSSWERGEQPQHF.

In this sample, this clonotype turned up many times. This chain joins TRBV29-1 and TRBJ2-3; perhaps TRBD2 as D (5 bases). The CDR3 covers 14 residues. Between the trimmed V and J ends, which lost 7 bases and 0 bases, there was a span of 14 bases. Germline V CDR1 and CDR2: SQVTM, ANQGSEA. This chain's CDR3 is CSGEIWGSTDTQYF. In DNA form, the CDR3 reads TGCAGCGGGGAGATCTGGGGAAGCACAGATACGCAGTATTTT.

This clonotype has a count of ten or more. The rearrangement joins TRBV5-1 to TRBJ2-3, with D hard to call. V was pared by 2 bases and J by 4 bases, with 14 bases between. CDR3 length: 15 amino acids. Germline V gene data show CDR1 as SGHRS and CDR2 as YFSETQ. Written as DNA, the CDR3 is TGCGCCAGCAGCTTTCAGCCACTAAGCTCAGATACGCAGTATTTT. Its protein is CASSFQPLSSDTQYF.

In nucleotides, the CDR3 is TGCGCCAGCAGCCCTCCCCGGGTGGGCGCCGGGGCGTGGGGAAACACCATATATTTT. Encoded protein: CASSPPRVGAGAWGNTIYF. The chain joins TRBV4-1 to TRBJ1-3, with D perhaps matching TRBD1 (5 bases). Germline V CDR1 and CDR2: MGHRA, YSYEKL. The CDR3 sequence is 19 residues long. V was trimmed by 4 bases and J by 4 bases, leaving 26 bases between them.

This clonotype has a count of ten or more. The gene calls are TRBV20-1 and TRBJ2-7; D may match TRBD1 or TRBD2 (5 bases each). The CDR3 extends over 13 amino acids. The germline CDR1 and CDR2 sequences are DFQATT and SNEGSKA (reference sequence). V lost 6 bases to trimming and J lost 7 bases, with 19 bases between them. The CDR3, as DNA: TGCAGTGCCGAATCCTCCGGTTGGGGGGAGCAGTACTTC. It codes for CSAESSGWGEQYF.

This clonotype was seen ten or more times. The V and J genes are TRBV5-1 and TRBJ2-3, with 8 bases that match TRBD1. The CDR3 runs to 14 residues. V lost 7 bases to trimming and J lost 4 bases; unmatched junction nucleotides: 8. The V gene's germline CDR1 is SGHRS and CDR2 YFSETQ. The CDR3 coding sequence is TGCGCCAGCGCCCCAGGGGGCCGGTCAGATACGCAGTATTTT. As protein: CASAPGGRSDTQYF. The full variable domain, its missing parts supplied by reference TRBV5-1 and TRBJ2-3, is KAGVTQTPRYLIKTRGQQVTLSCSPISGHRSVSWYQQTPGQGLQFLFEYFSETQRNKGNFPGRFSGRQFSNSRSEMNVSTLELGDSALYLCASAPGGRSDTQYFGPGTRLTVL.

Ten or more counts support this clonotype. The V gene is TRBV7-3, the J gene TRBJ2-1, with 7 bases matching TRBD1. The ends lost 1 base at V and 8 bases at J; junction bases unmatched: 11. Germline V lookup: CDR1 SGHTA, CDR2 FQGTGA. The CDR3 is 16 amino acids. The CDR3 coding sequence is TGTGCCAGCAGCTTAATGTCGACAGGGAATCGAGATGAGCAGTTCTTC. Its protein is CASSLMSTGNRDEQFF.